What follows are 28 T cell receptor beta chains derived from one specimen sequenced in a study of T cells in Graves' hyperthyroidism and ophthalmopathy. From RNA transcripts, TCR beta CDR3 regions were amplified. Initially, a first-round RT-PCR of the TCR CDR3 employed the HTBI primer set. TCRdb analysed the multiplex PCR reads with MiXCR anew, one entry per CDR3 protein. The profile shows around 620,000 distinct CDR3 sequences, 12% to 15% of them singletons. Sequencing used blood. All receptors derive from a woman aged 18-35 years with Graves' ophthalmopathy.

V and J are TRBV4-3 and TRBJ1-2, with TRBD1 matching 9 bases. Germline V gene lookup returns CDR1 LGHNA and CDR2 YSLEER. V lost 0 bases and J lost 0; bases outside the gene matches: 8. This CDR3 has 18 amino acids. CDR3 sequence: CASSQDPGQGLANYGYTF. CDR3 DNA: TGCGCCAGCAGCCAAGACCCGGGACAGGGTTTAGCTAACTATGGCTACACCTTC.

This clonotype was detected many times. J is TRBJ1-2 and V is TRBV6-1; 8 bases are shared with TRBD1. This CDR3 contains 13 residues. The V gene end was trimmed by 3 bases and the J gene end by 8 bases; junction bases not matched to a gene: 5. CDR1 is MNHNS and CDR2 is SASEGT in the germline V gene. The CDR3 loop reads CASSEGTGGGYTF. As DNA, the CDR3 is TGTGCCAGCAGTGAGGGGACAGGAGGGGGCTACACCTTC.

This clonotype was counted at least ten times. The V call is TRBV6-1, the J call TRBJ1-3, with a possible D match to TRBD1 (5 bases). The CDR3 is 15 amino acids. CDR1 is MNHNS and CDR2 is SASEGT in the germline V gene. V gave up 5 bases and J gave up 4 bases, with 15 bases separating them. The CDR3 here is CASSYGGTGGNTIYF. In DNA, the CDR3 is TGTGCCAGCAGTTACGGGGGGACGGGGGGAAACACCATATATTTT.

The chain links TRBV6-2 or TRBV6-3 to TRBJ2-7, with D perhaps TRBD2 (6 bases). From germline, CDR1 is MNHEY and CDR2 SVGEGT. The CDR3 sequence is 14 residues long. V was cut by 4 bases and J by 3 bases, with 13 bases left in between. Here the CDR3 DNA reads TGTGCCAGCAGTTTTACCGGGGGAAACTACGAGCAGTACTTC. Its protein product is CASSFTGGNYEQYF.

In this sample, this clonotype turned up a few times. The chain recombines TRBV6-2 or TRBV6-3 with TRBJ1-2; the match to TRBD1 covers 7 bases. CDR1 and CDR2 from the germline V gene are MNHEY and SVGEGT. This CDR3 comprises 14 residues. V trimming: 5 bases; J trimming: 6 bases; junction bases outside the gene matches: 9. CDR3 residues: CASSEPTGEDGYTF. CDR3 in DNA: TGTGCCAGCAGTGAACCCACAGGGGAGGATGGCTACACCTTC.

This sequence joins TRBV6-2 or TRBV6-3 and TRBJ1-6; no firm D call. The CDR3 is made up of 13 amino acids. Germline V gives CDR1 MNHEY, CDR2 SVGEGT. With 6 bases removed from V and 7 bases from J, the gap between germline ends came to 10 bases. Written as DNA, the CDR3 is TGTGCCAGCAGCCACGGAACAAATTCACCCCTCCACTTT. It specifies CASSHGTNSPLHF.

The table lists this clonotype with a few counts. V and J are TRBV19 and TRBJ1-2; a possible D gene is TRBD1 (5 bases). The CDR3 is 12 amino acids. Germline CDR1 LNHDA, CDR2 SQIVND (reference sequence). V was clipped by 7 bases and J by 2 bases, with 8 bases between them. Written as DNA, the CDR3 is TGTGCCAGTACGGGACGGAACTATGGCTACACCTTC. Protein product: CASTGRNYGYTF.

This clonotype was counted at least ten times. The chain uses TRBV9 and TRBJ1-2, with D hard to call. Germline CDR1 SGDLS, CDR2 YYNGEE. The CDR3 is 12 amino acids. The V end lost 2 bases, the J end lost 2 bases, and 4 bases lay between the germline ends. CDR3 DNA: TGTGCCAGCAGCGTTCAGAACTATGGCTACACCTTC. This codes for CASSVQNYGYTF.

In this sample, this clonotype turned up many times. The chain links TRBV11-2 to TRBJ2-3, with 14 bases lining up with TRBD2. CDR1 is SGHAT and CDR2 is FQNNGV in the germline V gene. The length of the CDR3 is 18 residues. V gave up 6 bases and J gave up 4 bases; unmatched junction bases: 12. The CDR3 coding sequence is TGTGCCAGCAGGGCTTCCGGGACTAGCGGGAGACCCTCAGATACGCAGTATTTT. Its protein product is CASRASGTSGRPSDTQYF.

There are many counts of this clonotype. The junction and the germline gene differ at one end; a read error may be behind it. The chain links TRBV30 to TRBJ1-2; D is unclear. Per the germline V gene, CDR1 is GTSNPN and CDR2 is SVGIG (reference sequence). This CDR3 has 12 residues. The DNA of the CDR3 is TGTGCCTGGAGCGGAGACTTCTATGACTACACCTTC. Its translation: CAWSGDFYDYTF.

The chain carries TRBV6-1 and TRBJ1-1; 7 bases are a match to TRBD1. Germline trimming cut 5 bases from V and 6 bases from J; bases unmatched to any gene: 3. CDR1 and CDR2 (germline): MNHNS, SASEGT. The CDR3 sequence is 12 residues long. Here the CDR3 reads CASSYDRAEAFF. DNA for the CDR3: TGTGCCAGCAGTTATGACAGGGCTGAAGCTTTCTTT.

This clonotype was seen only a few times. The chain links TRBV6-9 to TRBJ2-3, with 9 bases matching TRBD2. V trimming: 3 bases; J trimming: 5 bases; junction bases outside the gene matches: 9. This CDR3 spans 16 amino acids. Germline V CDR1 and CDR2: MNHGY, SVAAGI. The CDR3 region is CASSYTGGGAGDTQYF. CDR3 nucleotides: TGTGCCAGCAGTTACACGGGCGGGGGGGCCGGAGATACGCAGTATTTT.

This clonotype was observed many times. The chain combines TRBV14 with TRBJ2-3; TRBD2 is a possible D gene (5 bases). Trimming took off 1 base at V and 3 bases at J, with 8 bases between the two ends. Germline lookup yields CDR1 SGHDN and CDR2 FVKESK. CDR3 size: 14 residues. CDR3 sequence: CASSQGIATDTQYF. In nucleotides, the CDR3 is TGTGCCAGCAGCCAAGGGATAGCGACAGATACGCAGTATTTT.

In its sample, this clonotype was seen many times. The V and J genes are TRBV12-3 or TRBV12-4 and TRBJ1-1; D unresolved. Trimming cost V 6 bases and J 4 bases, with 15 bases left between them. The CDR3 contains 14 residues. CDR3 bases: TGTGCCAGCAGCCCAGGACGGAGACGCACTGAAGCTTTCTTT. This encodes CASSPGRRRTEAFF.

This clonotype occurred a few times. As DNA, the CDR3 is TGTGCCAGCAGCGTAAACCCGACGGGGCACTCCTACGAGCAGTACTTC. It specifies CASSVNPTGHSYEQYF. This chain uses TRBV9 with TRBJ2-7; D might be TRBD1 or TRBD2, each matching 5 bases. CDR3 length equals 16 residues. V lost 1 base, J lost 0 bases, and 14 bases lay in between. Germline assignment: CDR1 SGDLS and CDR2 YYNGEE.

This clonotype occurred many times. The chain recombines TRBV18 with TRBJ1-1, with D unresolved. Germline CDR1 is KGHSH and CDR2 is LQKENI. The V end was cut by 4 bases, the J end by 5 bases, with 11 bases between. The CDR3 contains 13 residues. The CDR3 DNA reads TGTGCCAGCTCACTTCAAATGAGGACTGAAGCTTTCTTT. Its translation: CASSLQMRTEAFF.

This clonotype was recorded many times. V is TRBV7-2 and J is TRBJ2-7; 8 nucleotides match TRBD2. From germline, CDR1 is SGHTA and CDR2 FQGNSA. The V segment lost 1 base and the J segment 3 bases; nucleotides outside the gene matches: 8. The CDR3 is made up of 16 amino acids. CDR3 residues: CASSLGGLEFYYEQYF. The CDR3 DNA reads TGTGCCAGCAGCTTAGGGGGACTAGAATTCTACTACGAGCAGTACTTC.

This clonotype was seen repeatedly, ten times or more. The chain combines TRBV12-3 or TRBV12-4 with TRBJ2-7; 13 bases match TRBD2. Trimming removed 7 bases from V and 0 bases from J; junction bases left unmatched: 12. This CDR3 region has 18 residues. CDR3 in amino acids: CASTLGGRTSGSSYEQYF. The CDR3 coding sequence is TGTGCCAGCACCCTGGGCGGGAGGACTAGCGGGAGCTCCTACGAGCAGTACTTC.

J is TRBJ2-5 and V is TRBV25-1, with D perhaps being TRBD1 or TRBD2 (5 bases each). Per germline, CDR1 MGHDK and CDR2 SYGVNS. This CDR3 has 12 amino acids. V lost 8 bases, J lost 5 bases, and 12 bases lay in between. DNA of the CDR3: TGTGCCAGCGCCGGGGACCGGGAGACCCAGTACTTC. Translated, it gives CASAGDRETQYF.

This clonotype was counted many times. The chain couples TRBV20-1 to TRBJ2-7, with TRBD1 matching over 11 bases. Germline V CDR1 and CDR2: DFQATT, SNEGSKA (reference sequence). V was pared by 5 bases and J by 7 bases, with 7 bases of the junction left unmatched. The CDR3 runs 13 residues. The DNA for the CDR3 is TGCAGTGCTGGAGGACAGGGGGCGAAGGAGCAGTACTTC. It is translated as CSAGGQGAKEQYF.

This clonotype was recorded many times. CDR3 protein: CASRSPGQGLGYTF. For the CDR3, the DNA is TGTGCCAGCAGGTCTCCGGGACAGGGATTGGGCTACACCTTC. The chain recombines TRBV6-1 with TRBJ1-2, with 9 bases lining up with TRBD1. The ends lost 6 bases at V and 8 bases at J; junction bases unmatched: 10. The germline V gene has CDR1 MNHNS and CDR2 SASEGT. The CDR3 has 14 residues.

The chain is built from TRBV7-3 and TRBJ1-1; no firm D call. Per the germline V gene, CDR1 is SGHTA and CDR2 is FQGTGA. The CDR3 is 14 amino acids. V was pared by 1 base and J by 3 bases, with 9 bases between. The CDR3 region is CASSLRERDTEAFF. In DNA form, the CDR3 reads TGTGCCAGCAGCTTAAGAGAGAGGGACACTGAAGCTTTCTTT.

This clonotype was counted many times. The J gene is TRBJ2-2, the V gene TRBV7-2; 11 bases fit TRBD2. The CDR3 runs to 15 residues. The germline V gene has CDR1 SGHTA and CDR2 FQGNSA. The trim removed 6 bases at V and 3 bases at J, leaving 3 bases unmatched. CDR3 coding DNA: TGTGCCAGCAGTTTTAGCGGGAGGGACACCGGGGAGCTGTTTTTT. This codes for CASSFSGRDTGELFF.

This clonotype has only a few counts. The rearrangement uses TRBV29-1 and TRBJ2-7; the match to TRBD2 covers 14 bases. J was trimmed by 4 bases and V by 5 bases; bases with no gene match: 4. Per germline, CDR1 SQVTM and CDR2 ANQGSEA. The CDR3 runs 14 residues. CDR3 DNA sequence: TGCAGCGTTTCCAGACTAGCGGGAGGGTACGAGCAGTACTTC. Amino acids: CSVSRLAGGYEQYF.

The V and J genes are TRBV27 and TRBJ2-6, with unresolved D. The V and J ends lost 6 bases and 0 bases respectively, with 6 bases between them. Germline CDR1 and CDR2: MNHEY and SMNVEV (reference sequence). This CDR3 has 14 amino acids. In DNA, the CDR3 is TGTGCCAGCAGGAGAGGCTCTGGGGCCAACGTCCTGACTTTC. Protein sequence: CASRRGSGANVLTF.

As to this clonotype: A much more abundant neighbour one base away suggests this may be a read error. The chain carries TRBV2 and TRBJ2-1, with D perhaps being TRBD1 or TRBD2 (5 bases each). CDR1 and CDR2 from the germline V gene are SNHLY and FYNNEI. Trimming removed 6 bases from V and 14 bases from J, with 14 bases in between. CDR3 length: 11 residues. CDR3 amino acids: CASRAGIQEFF. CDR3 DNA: TGTGCCAGCAGGGCCGGGATACAGGAGTTCTTC.

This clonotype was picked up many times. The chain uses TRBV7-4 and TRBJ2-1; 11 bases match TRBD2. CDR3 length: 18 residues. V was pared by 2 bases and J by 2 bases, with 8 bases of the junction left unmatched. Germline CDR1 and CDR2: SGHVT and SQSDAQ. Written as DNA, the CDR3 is TGTGCCAGCAGCTTATCGGTAGTAGCGGGAGGGCCCTACAATGAGCAGTTCTTC. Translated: CASSLSVVAGGPYNEQFF.

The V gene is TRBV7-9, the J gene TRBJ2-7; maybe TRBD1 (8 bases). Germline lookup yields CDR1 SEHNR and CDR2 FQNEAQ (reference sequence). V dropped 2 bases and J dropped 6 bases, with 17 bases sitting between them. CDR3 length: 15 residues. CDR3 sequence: CASSLSGTGLFEQYF. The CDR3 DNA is TGTGCCAGCAGCTTAAGCGGGACAGGTCTTTTCGAGCAGTACTTC.